These 10 T cell receptor beta chains were sequenced from one sample in a study of regulatory T cells in long-lasting Graves disease. According to the study, TCR beta libraries were built with iRepertoire HTBI primers and CDR3-region Arm-PCR. From the multiplex PCR reads, TCRdb called clonotypes with MiXCR, one entry per CDR3 protein. The sample lists around 400,000 distinct CDR3 sequences, around 16% occurring once. Specified time point: newly diagnosed GD, antithyroid drugs for less than 3 months. TCR sequences were obtained from RNA taken from PBMCs. These same records also appear under a second study, on T cells in Graves' hyperthyroidism and ophthalmopathy.

Sequenced here: peripheral blood mononuclear cells (PBMCs), sampled at new diagnosis, from a patient treated with antithyroid drugs. The receptors here all came from a woman between 35 and 50 years old with Graves disease.

V usage is TRBV5-1 and J usage is TRBJ1-1; D is ambiguous. The CDR3 has 15 residues. V lost 0 bases to trimming and J lost 0 bases, with 9 bases between them. Germline V gene data show CDR1 as SGHRS and CDR2 as YFSETQ. CDR3 loop: CASSLAPGVNTEAFF. CDR3 nucleotide sequence: TGCGCCAGCAGCTTGGCCCCGGGAGTGAACACTGAAGCTTTCTTT.

The chain links TRBV6-9 to TRBJ2-7, with 12 bases matching TRBD2. The CDR3 has 18 residues. In germline, CDR1 is MNHGY, CDR2 SVAAGI. Trimming removed 3 bases from V and 6 bases from J; junction bases left unmatched: 15. The CDR3 DNA reads TGTGCCAGCAGTTACCCCACGGCGACTAGCGGGAGTAGGCGCGAGCAGTACTTC. This encodes CASSYPTATSGSRREQYF.

Of note for this clonotype: An end of the junction does not agree with germline; a read error may underlie this. This chain joins TRBV11-2 and TRBJ2-1; no reliable D call. Germline CDR1 SGHAT, CDR2 FQNNGV. This CDR3 has 16 residues. The CDR3 here is CASSQNAAARNNEQFF. The CDR3 nucleotides read TGCGCCAGCAGCCAAAACGCGGCGGCGCGGAACAATGAGCAGTTCTTC. Based on the CDR3 plus reference TRBV11-2 and TRBJ2-1, the full variable domain is EAGVAQSPRYKIIEKRQSVAFWCNPISGHATLYWYQQILGQGPKLLIQFQNNGVVDDSQLPKDRFSAERLKGVDSTLKIQPAKLEDSAVYLCASSQNAAARNNEQFFGPGTRLTVL.

In its sample, this clonotype was seen many times. DNA of the CDR3: TGTGCCAGCAGTCCCACCGACGGGCAGCCCCAGCATTTT. Translating it yields CASSPTDGQPQHF. The rearrangement links TRBV12-3 or TRBV12-4 to TRBJ1-5, with unresolved D. V shed 5 bases and J shed 7 bases, with 12 bases lying between them. The length of the CDR3 is 13 residues.

This clonotype appeared many times. This rearrangement joins TRBV28 to TRBJ1-2, with 7 nucleotides matching TRBD1. Trimming removed 5 bases from V and 4 bases from J; junction bases left unmatched: 7. This CDR3 is built from 14 residues. Germline V gives CDR1 MDHEN, CDR2 SYDVKM. The CDR3 nucleotides are TGTGCCAGCAGTACTACAGGGGCGGGCTATGGCTACACCTTC. Amino acids: CASSTTGAGYGYTF.

This clonotype showed up just a few times. The chain has TRBV15 and TRBJ2-1; perhaps TRBD1 as D (5 bases). V was clipped by 2 bases and J by 2 bases, with 13 bases between them. Looked up from germline, CDR1 is LNHNV and CDR2 is YYDKDF (reference sequence). This CDR3 comprises 16 residues. The CDR3, as DNA: TGTGCCACCAGCAGACGTAGGGTAGGGGCCTACAATGAGCAGTTCTTC. Protein sequence: CATSRRRVGAYNEQFF.

This clonotype appeared many times. The chain couples TRBV6-1 to TRBJ1-4; 9 nucleotides line up with TRBD1. V lost 5 bases and J lost 4; bases outside the gene matches: 8. CDR3 length: 16 amino acids. Germline lookup yields CDR1 MNHNS and CDR2 SASEGT. The CDR3: CASSRTGAVVNEKLFF. The CDR3 DNA reads TGTGCCAGCAGTAGGACAGGGGCCGTAGTTAATGAAAAACTGTTTTTT.

This clonotype has only a few counts. The chain carries TRBV9 and TRBJ2-1, with D unclear. This CDR3 region has 14 residues. Per the germline V gene, CDR1 is SGDLS and CDR2 is YYNGEE. The V end was cut by 3 bases, the J end by 1 base, with 8 bases between. The chain's CDR3 is CASSATTSYNEQFF. CDR3 in DNA: TGTGCCAGCAGCGCGACAACTTCCTACAATGAGCAGTTCTTC.

The chain links TRBV7-2 to TRBJ2-2; 7 bases agree with TRBD2. J gave up 6 bases and V 3 bases, and 7 bases lay outside the gene matches. The CDR3 runs to 15 residues. Germline V CDR1 and CDR2: SGHTA, FQGNSA. The CDR3 coding sequence is TGTGCCAGCAGCTTGGCGGGAGATCTGGCCGGGGAGCTGTTTTTT. Translating gives CASSLAGDLAGELFF.

This clonotype was seen at least ten times. The chain uses TRBV27 and TRBJ2-5; TRBD2 agrees at 14 bases. V shed 6 bases, J shed 5 bases, and the junction held 5 bases outside the gene matches. This CDR3 comprises 15 residues. Germline V gene lookup returns CDR1 MNHEY and CDR2 SMNVEV (reference sequence). For the CDR3, the DNA is TGTGCCAGCAGCTTAAGACTAGCGGGAGGGGAGACCCAGTACTTC. It translates to CASSLRLAGGETQYF.